Each of the 5 T cell receptor beta chains below was sequenced from the same sample in a study of immune evolution from preneoplasia to lung adenocarcinoma (dated by TCRdb to the early 2020s). The library was built by means of the immunoSEQ multiplex PCR assay. TCRdb mirrors the immuneACCESS table, restricted to in-frame sequences. Some clones are absent from its copies; in checked studies, under half trace to an unresolved V gene, and the reason for the others is unknown. The sample contains over 3,500 clones, roughly three quarters of them found a single time. The top ten clonotypes cover more than 13% of the sample. Sequences were obtained from FFPE minimally invasive lung adenocarcinoma tissue. What this sample's cell subset or site label stands for: micro-invasive lung adenocarcinoma (MIA). These receptors originate from a person aged 55-80 years with lung adenocarcinoma.

This clone is labeled as hyperexpanded. The chain recombines TRBV2 with TRBJ2-5, with no clear D. CDR1 and CDR2 (germline): SNHLY, FYNNEI. This CDR3 has 10 amino acids. Trimming took off 1 base at V and 6 bases at J, with 0 bases between the two ends. Here the CDR3 reads CASSEETQYF. CDR3 in DNA: TGTGCCAGCAGTGAAGAGACCCAGTACTTC.

The chain joins TRBV6-6 to TRBJ1-5; D remains ambiguous. Trimming pared 6 bases from V and 1 base from J, leaving 13 bases between. Germline V gene data show CDR1 as MNHNY and CDR2 as SVGAGI (reference sequence). The CDR3 has 15 residues. CDR3 in amino acids: CASSLGKGSNQPQHF. CDR3 nucleotides: TGTGCCAGCAGCCTGGGAAAAGGGAGCAATCAGCCCCAGCATTTT.

The rearrangement links TRBV29-1 to TRBJ2-3; D may match TRBD1 or TRBD2 (5 bases each). Germline lookup yields CDR1 SQVTM and CDR2 ANQGSEA. The CDR3 consists of 14 residues. Between the trimmed V and J ends, which lost 6 bases and 6 bases, there was a span of 19 bases. CDR3 protein: CSVLGPLLRDTQYF. DNA for the CDR3: TGCAGCGTGCTGGGACCCCTGCTTAGGGATACGCAGTATTTT.

The chain uses TRBV19 and TRBJ1-1; D uncertain. CDR3 length: 14 residues. Trimming removed 8 bases at V and 0 bases at J, with 13 bases between. Per germline, CDR1 LNHDA and CDR2 SQIVND (reference sequence). CDR3 amino acids: CASRPLYMNTEAFF. CDR3 coding DNA: TGTGCCAGTCGCCCCTTATACATGAACACTGAAGCTTTCTTT.

V is TRBV19 and J is TRBJ1-3; D not resolved. Trimming left V 7 bases short and J 1 base short, with 11 bases between. Germline V gene sequence: CDR1 LNHDA, CDR2 SQIVND (reference sequence). CDR3 length: 14 residues. CDR3 coding DNA: TGTGCCAGTATGGATAGGGTTTCTGGAAACACCATATATTTT. It encodes CASMDRVSGNTIYF.